This note documents a single T cell receptor beta chain sequence. Its target is unknown. These data come from a study of early T cells in non-severe SARS-CoV-2 infection. General study findings and limits: Matches to VDJdb favored anti-spike CD8 responses and missed private and CD4 specificities.

The TCR library protocol attached unique molecular identifiers to the individual cDNA molecules. TCRdb called the 5' RACE reads again in MiXCR, with one record for every CDR3 protein. The data hold tens of thousands of distinct CDR3 sequences, with approximately 10% observed a single time. Trimming removed 0 bases from V and 2 bases from J, with 15 bases in between. Germline CDR1 and CDR2: SGHNT and YYREEE (reference sequence). This CDR3 has 16 amino acids. This receptor was taken from an adult who was a healthcare worker with PCR-confirmed SARS-CoV-2 infection or an uninfected control (not recorded which). Sequencing was done on a sample of whole blood. The chain employs TRBV5-4 and TRBJ2-7; the D gene is possibly TRBD2 (5 bases). The CDR3 DNA sequence: TGTGCCAGCAGCTTGGGGGCAGACCCGGGGACCTACGAGCAGTACTTC. Amino acid sequence: CASSLGADPGTYEQYF.